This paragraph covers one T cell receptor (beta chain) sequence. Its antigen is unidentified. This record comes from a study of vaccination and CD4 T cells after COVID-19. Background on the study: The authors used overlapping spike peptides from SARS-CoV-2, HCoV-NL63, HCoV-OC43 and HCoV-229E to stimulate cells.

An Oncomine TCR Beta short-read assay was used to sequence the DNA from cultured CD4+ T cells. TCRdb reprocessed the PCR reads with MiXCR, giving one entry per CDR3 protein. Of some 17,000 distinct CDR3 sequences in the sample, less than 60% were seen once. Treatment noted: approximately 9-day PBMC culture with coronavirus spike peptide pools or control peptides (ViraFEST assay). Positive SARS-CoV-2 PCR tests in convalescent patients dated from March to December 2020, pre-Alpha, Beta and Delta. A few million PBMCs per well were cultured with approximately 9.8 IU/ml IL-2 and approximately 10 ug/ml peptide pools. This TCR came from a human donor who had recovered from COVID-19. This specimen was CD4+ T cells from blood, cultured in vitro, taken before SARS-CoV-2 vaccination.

The CDR3 DNA reads as TGTGCCAGCAGCTTAGTCGGACGCAGCTCCTACGAGCAGTACTTC. This translates into CASSLVGRSSYEQYF. The genes are TRBV11-2 and TRBJ2-7; D gene unclear. Germline-derived CDR1 and CDR2 are SGHAT and FQNNGV. The CDR3 runs 15 residues. Trimming cost V 1 base and J 0 bases, with 10 bases left between them.